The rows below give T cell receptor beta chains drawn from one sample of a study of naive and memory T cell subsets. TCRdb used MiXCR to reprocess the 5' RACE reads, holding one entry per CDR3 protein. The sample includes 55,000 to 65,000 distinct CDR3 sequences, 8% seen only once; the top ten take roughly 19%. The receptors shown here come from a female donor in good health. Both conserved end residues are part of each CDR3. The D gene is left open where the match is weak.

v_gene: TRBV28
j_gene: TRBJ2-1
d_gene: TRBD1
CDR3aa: CASSLLTGTDNEQFF

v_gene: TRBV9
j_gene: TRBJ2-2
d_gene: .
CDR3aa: CASSVGPGTGELFF

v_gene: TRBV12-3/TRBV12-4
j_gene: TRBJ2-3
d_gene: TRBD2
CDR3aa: CASSPGLASDTQYF

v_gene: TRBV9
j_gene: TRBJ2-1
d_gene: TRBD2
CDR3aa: CASSAGTSGSSYNEQFF

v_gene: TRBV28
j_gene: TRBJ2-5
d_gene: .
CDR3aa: CASSPNVSQETQYF

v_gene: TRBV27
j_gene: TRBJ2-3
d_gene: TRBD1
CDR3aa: CASSPQGNPDTQYF

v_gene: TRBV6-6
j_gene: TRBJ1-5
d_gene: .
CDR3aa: CASSYERSNQPQHF

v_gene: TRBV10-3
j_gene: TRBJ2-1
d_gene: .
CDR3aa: CAIARQPPDEQFF

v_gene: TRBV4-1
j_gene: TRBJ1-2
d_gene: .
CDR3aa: CASSQGAGTLYGYTF

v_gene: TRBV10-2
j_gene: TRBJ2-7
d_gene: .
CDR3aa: CAKGIPCGARTRSYEQYF

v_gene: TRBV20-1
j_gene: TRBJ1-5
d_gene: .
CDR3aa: CSAKGVTAPNSNQPQHF

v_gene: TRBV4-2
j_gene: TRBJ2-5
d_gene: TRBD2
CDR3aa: CASSQVVAGGQETQYF

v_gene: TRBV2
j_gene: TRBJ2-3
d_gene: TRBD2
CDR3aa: CATPPVGLGTDTQYF

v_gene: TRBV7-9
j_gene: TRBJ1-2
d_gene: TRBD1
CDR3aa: CASSRWDRGTYGYTF

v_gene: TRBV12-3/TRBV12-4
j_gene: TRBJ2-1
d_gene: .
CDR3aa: CASSLAIGVEQFF

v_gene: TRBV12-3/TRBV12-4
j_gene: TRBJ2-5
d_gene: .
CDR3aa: CASSMQQETQYF

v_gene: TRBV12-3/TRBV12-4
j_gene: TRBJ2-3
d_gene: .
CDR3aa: CASSFGGAGDTQYF

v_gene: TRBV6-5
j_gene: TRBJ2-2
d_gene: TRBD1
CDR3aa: CASRRTGTTGELFF

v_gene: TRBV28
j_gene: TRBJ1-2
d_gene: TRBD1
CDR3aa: CASSFAGQAISGYTF

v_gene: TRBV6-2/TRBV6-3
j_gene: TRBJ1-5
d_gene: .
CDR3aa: CASSYPGLGSNQPQHF

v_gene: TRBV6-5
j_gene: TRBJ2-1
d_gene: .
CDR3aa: CASSRPAGSSYNEQFF

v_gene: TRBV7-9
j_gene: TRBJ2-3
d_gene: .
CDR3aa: CASSLWMGGSDTQYF

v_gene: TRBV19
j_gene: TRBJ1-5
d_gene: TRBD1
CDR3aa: CAGGTGDSNQPQHF

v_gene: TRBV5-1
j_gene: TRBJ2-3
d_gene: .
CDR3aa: CASSLGNSPAETQYF

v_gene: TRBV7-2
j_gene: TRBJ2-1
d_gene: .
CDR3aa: CASSSRGSRTYNEQFF